Following are 30 T cell receptor beta chains from one sample sequenced in a study of blood T cells in healthy people across ages (dated by TCRdb to the mid-2010s). The library was obtained by 5' RACE. These reads were obtained on an Illumina HiSeq 2500. A second PCR of about 7 to 12 cycles was run with a J-beta primer mix and a sample-barcoded 5' primer. In-frame beta chains were kept once TCRdb had trimmed the public reads at Q25 with fastp and called clones with MiXCR. Every CDR3 protein is listed once, alongside the most common genes and DNA of its rows. The sample records about 970,000 distinct CDR3 sequences, around 54% of which are singletons. About a fifth of the sample is in the top ten clones. Sequenced material: blood. The receptor set was obtained from a woman between 55 and 75 years old in good health.

The V gene is TRBV6-5, the J gene TRBJ2-7; D is unresolved. The CDR3 is 16 amino acids. V lost 0 bases and J 3 bases, leaving 15 bases between the germline ends. CDR1 is MNHEY, CDR2 SVGAGI, per germline. For the CDR3, the DNA is TGTGCCAGCAGTTACTCGTTTTTCCCTCGAGTCTACGAGCAGTACTTC. As protein: CASSYSFFPRVYEQYF.

A few counts support this clonotype. The CDR3 nucleotides read TGCGCCAGCAGCCAAGTCCCGGGGGCTTTACTCGGCTACACCTTC. Its translation is CASSQVPGALLGYTF. The chain joins TRBV4-1 to TRBJ1-2, with D possibly matching TRBD1 (6 bases). The V end was cut by 1 base, the J end by 8 bases, with 17 bases between. The germline CDR1 and CDR2 sequences are MGHRA and YSYEKL. The CDR3 length is 15 residues.

This clonotype was seen a handful of times. The CDR3 DNA follows: TGTGCCAGCTTAAAACAGGGGACTTCCAATGAGCAGTTCTTC. Translated: CASLKQGTSNEQFF. The chain has TRBV6-6 and TRBJ2-1; maybe TRBD1 (7 bases). From germline, CDR1 is MNHNY and CDR2 SVGAGI (reference sequence). This CDR3 region has 14 residues. V gave up 8 bases and J gave up 6 bases, with 17 bases separating them.

V and J are TRBV19 and TRBJ1-1; 7 positions agree with TRBD1. The CDR3 extends over 14 amino acids. Trimming removed 5 bases from V and 2 bases from J; junction bases left unmatched: 5. Germline loops: CDR1 LNHDA, CDR2 SQIVND (reference sequence). CDR3 nucleotide sequence: TGTGCCAGTAGTCCGACAGGGTCCAACACTGAAGCTTTCTTT. Protein product: CASSPTGSNTEAFF.

V is TRBV18 and J is TRBJ2-7; 10 nucleotides match TRBD1. V trimming: 3 bases; J trimming: 7 bases; junction bases outside the gene matches: 12. This CDR3 has 16 residues. Germline V gene lookup returns CDR1 KGHSH and CDR2 LQKENI. Here the CDR3 DNA reads TGTGCCAGCTCACCGGGACAGGGGCCAGCCTACAATGAGCAGTACTTC. Translated, it gives CASSPGQGPAYNEQYF.

This sequence joins TRBV12-3 or TRBV12-4 and TRBJ2-7; 11 bases line up with TRBD2. The CDR3 loop spans 17 amino acids. The V and J ends lost 0 bases and 0 bases, in that order; junction bases with no gene match: 4. The CDR3 sequence: CASSLAVTSGSSYEQYF. In DNA, the CDR3 is TGTGCCAGCAGTTTAGCAGTAACTAGCGGGAGCTCCTACGAGCAGTACTTC.

In this sample, this clonotype turned up a few times. The chain uses TRBV27 and TRBJ2-3, with D hard to call. CDR1 and CDR2 from the germline V gene are MNHEY and SMNVEV (reference sequence). The V end was cut by 3 bases, the J end by 3 bases, with 7 bases between. The CDR3 runs 13 residues. The CDR3 spells CASSFVQTDTQYF. DNA of the CDR3: TGTGCCAGCAGTTTCGTGCAAACAGATACGCAGTATTTT.

The rearrangement uses TRBV11-2 and TRBJ2-7; the match to TRBD2 covers 12 bases. The V gene's germline CDR1 is SGHAT and CDR2 FQNNGV. After removal of 7 bases from V and 2 bases from J, the junction contained 6 bases not matched to a gene. This CDR3 is 15 amino acids long. The CDR3: CASIVLAGGTYEQYF. For the CDR3, the DNA is TGTGCCAGCATAGTACTAGCGGGAGGAACCTACGAGCAGTACTTC.

The chain uses TRBV12-3 or TRBV12-4 and TRBJ1-4; tentative D call: TRBD1 (6 bases). With 1 base removed from V and 7 bases from J, the gap between germline ends came to 13 bases. This CDR3 region has 15 residues. CDR3 in amino acids: CASSLEGGLSEKLFF. The CDR3 DNA reads as TGTGCCAGCAGTTTAGAAGGGGGTTTGAGTGAAAAACTGTTTTTT.

V and J are TRBV11-1 and TRBJ2-5, with D uncertain. The CDR3 totals 15 residues. Germline CDR1 reads SGHAT; CDR2 reads FQDESV (reference sequence). Trimming left V 5 bases short and J 6 bases short, with 19 bases between. CDR3 coding DNA: TGTGCCAGCAGCCCGCGTGAAGGTTTTTTGCAGACCCAGTACTTC. Protein product: CASSPREGFLQTQYF.

The genes are TRBV4-1 and TRBJ1-5, with D perhaps matching TRBD1 (5 bases). Germline loops: CDR1 MGHRA, CDR2 YSYEKL. This CDR3 is built from 15 residues. Deletions cut 2 bases from V and 7 bases from J, with 15 bases between. CDR3 nucleotides: TGCGCCAGCAGCCAAACAGGTCTCCTCCAACAGCCCCAGCATTTT. It yields the protein CASSQTGLLQQPQHF.

The chain recombines TRBV7-2 with TRBJ2-6; no definite D call. V was cut by 1 base and J by 2 bases, with 9 bases left in between. Germline V lookup: CDR1 SGHTA, CDR2 FQGNSA. The CDR3 covers 16 residues. CDR3 nucleotides: TGTGCCAGCAGCTTAGTGGCTGCTCCTGGGGCCAACGTCCTGACTTTC. Translating it yields CASSLVAAPGANVLTF. The full variable domain, in which reference TRBV7-2 and TRBJ2-6 provide the parts outside the CDR3, is GAGVSQSPSNKVTEKGKDVELRCDPISGHTALYWYRQSLGQGLEFLIYFQGNSAPDKSGLPSDRFSAERTGGSVSTLTIQRTQQEDSAVYLCASSLVAAPGANVLTFGAGSRLTVL.

Details on this clonotype: One end of the junction fails to match germline, which may point to a read error. The V call is TRBV12-3 or TRBV12-4, the J call TRBJ2-6; D might be TRBD1 (5 bases). The CDR3 has 15 residues. CDR3 in amino acids: CASSLGDLGANVPTF. The CDR3 nucleotides read TGTGCCAGCAGTTTAGGAGACCTTGGGGCCAACGTCCCGACTTTC.

The J gene is TRBJ2-5, the V gene TRBV12-3 or TRBV12-4; 7 bases map to TRBD2. The CDR3 totals 19 residues. The J segment lost 11 bases and the V segment lost 4 bases, leaving 28 bases of the junction unmatched. The CDR3 nucleotides are TGTGCCAGCAGTTCCCCAAAAGCCCAACCAGCGGGACCAGGGAATGAGCAGTACTTC. Residues: CASSSPKAQPAGPGNEQYF.

The rearrangement joins TRBV4-1 to TRBJ2-3, with 9 nucleotides matching TRBD2. Germline CDR1 is MGHRA and CDR2 is YSYEKL. This CDR3 is 15 amino acids long. The V and J ends lost 9 bases and 2 bases, in that order; junction bases with no gene match: 9. CDR3 sequence reads: CASRRSSGVTDTQYF. The CDR3 DNA follows: TGCGCCAGTAGACGATCTAGCGGGGTCACAGATACGCAGTATTTT.

The chain joins TRBV4-2 to TRBJ2-1; weak D call: TRBD2 (5 bases). Trimming removed 5 bases at V and 4 bases at J, with 15 bases between. In germline, CDR1 is LGHNA, CDR2 YNFKEQ. The CDR3 runs 15 residues. CDR3 in amino acids: CASSYQAGGYNEQFF. CDR3 bases: TGTGCCAGCAGCTACCAGGCGGGCGGTTACAATGAGCAGTTCTTC.

The chain has TRBV7-2 and TRBJ2-3, with D perhaps matching TRBD1 (6 bases). The CDR3 loop spans 14 amino acids. CDR1 and CDR2 from the germline V gene are SGHTA and FQGNSA. The V end lost 2 bases, the J end lost 8 bases, and 14 bases lay between the germline ends. Here the CDR3 reads CASSLSRTAITQYF. CDR3 nucleotide sequence: TGTGCCAGCAGCTTATCTCGGACAGCCATTACGCAGTATTTT.

This rearrangement joins TRBV5-1 to TRBJ2-1, with no clear D. The end of the DNA fits TRBJ2-7 better, so the J call may be wrong. Looked up from germline, CDR1 is SGHRS and CDR2 is YFSETQ. The CDR3 consists of 14 residues. The CDR3 bases are TGCGCCAGCACTCGGGCGGCACCTAACAATGAGCAGTACTTC. This sequence encodes CASTRAAPNNEQYF.

The chain employs TRBV5-1 and TRBJ2-3, with 12 positions matching TRBD2. CDR1 is SGHRS and CDR2 is YFSETQ in the germline V gene. V lost 2 bases and J lost 12; bases outside the gene matches: 7. The CDR3 covers 14 residues. The CDR3, as DNA: TGCGCCAGCAGCTTCCAGACTAGCGGGGGATTTCAGTATTTT. Protein sequence: CASSFQTSGGFQYF.

This clonotype was picked up one time. The CDR3 DNA sequence: TGTGCCAGCAGCTTAGGCAGGGCCGATGAGCAGTTCTTC. Its translation: CASSLGRADEQFF. The genes are TRBV13 and TRBJ2-1; D perhaps matches TRBD1 (5 bases). Germline CDR1 reads PRHDT; CDR2 reads FYEKMQ (reference sequence). This CDR3 spans 13 amino acids. The ends were cut back, 0 bases at V and 8 bases at J, with 8 bases in the middle.

The chain couples TRBV24-1 to TRBJ2-1, with a tentative D call TRBD2 (5 bases). Trimming left V 3 bases short and J 0 bases short, with 11 bases between. Germline lookup yields CDR1 KGHDR and CDR2 SFDVKD. This CDR3 is 16 amino acids long. CDR3 sequence (DNA): TGTGCCACCAGTGATACCGGGGTTAGCTCCTACAATGAGCAGTTCTTC. It encodes CATSDTGVSSYNEQFF.

This clonotype has only one observation. V gene TRBV5-1 combines with J gene TRBJ2-7; D is undetermined. From germline, CDR1 is SGHRS and CDR2 YFSETQ. V was trimmed by 0 bases and J by 6 bases, leaving 19 bases between them. This CDR3 has 16 amino acids. DNA for the CDR3: TGCGCCAGCAGCTTGGGTGGACGGAGAGTTGTTTCCGAGCAGTACTTC. Its protein is CASSLGGRRVVSEQYF. The complete variable domain, with remaining parts taken from reference TRBV5-1 and TRBJ2-7, reads KAGVTQTPRYLIKTRGQQVTLSCSPISGHRSVSWYQQTPGQGLQFLFEYFSETQRNKGNFPGRFSGRQFSNSRSEMNVSTLELGDSALYLCASSLGGRRVVSEQYFGPGTRLTVT.

This clonotype was observed a few times. The chain recombines TRBV7-6 with TRBJ2-3, with D maybe TRBD1 (5 bases). V was cut by 0 bases and J by 10 bases, with 11 bases left in between. CDR3 length equals 13 residues. Germline V gene lookup returns CDR1 SGHVS and CDR2 FNYEAQ. CDR3 bases: TGTGCCAGCAGCTTAGCGAACAGGCCCCCGCAGTATTTT. Translating gives CASSLANRPPQYF.

The chain joins TRBV28 to TRBJ1-5; 7 positions match TRBD1. The CDR3 is 19 residues long. Germline-derived CDR1 and CDR2 are MDHEN and SYDVKM. After removal of 3 bases from V and 1 base from J, the junction contained 15 bases not matched to a gene. CDR3 sequence: CASSFFPQGSSTSNQPQHF. CDR3 DNA: TGTGCCAGCAGTTTCTTCCCACAGGGGAGTTCGACGAGCAATCAGCCCCAGCATTTT. Full variable domain (outside the CDR3, taken from reference TRBV28 and TRBJ1-5): DVKVTQSSRYLVKRTGEKVFLECVQDMDHENMFWYRQDPGLGLRLIYFSYDVKMKEKGDIPEGYSVSREKKERFSLILESASTNQTSMYLCASSFFPQGSSTSNQPQHFGDGTRLSIL.

The chain links TRBV2 to TRBJ1-4; D remains unclear. The CDR3 spans 15 residues. Germline V gene sequence: CDR1 SNHLY, CDR2 FYNNEI. Trimming shortened V by 1 base and J by 5 bases, and 11 bases separated the two germline ends. The DNA of the CDR3 is TGTGCCAGCAGTGAAGGTGCAGGACTAAATGAAAAACTGTTTTTT. Amino acids: CASSEGAGLNEKLFF.

The V and J genes are TRBV29-1 and TRBJ2-1; possibly TRBD1 for D (5 bases). The length of the CDR3 is 12 residues. V was cut by 6 bases and J by 2 bases, with 8 bases left in between. Germline V lookup: CDR1 SQVTM, CDR2 ANQGSEA. CDR3 sequence reads: CSVSTAYNEQFF. In nucleotides, the CDR3 is TGCAGCGTGTCGACAGCCTACAATGAGCAGTTCTTC.

This rearrangement joins TRBV12-3 or TRBV12-4 to TRBJ2-7; 10 bases line up with TRBD2. The length of the CDR3 is 20 residues. J was trimmed by 0 bases and V by 5 bases; bases with no gene match: 19. CDR3 sequence: CASSPSFGTATSGDSYEQYF. CDR3 in DNA: TGTGCCAGCAGTCCCAGTTTTGGGACCGCCACTAGCGGGGACTCCTACGAGCAGTACTTC.

The chain is built from TRBV5-1 and TRBJ2-7; perhaps TRBD1 as D (5 bases). Per the germline V gene, CDR1 is SGHRS and CDR2 is YFSETQ. The CDR3 length is 15 residues. The V end lost 0 bases, the J end lost 2 bases, and 12 bases lay between the germline ends. Here the CDR3 DNA reads TGCGCCAGCAGCTTGGCTAACGACAGACCCTACGAGCAGTACTTC. This gives the protein CASSLANDRPYEQYF.

In its sample, this clonotype was seen many times. The chain links TRBV20-1 to TRBJ2-4, with TRBD2 as a possible D gene (6 bases). The CDR3 extends over 14 amino acids. The V gene's germline CDR1 is DFQATT and CDR2 SNEGSKA (reference sequence). V was shortened by 6 bases and J by 1 base, with 13 bases between the two germline ends. CDR3 amino acids: CSADPSVAKNIQYF. The CDR3, as DNA: TGCAGTGCAGACCCTAGCGTGGCCAAAAACATTCAGTACTTC.

This clonotype was detected only a few times. The rearrangement uses TRBV20-1 and TRBJ2-7, with TRBD2 matching 12 bases. The J call may be wrong; the DNA end is better matched by TRBJ2-5. Germline CDR1 and CDR2: DFQATT and SNEGSKA (reference sequence). CDR3 size: 13 residues. CDR3 in DNA: TGCAGTGCGCAGACTAGCGGGAGTGAGACCCAGTACTTC. This sequence encodes CSAQTSGSETQYF.